This T cell receptor beta chain was captured in a study of T cell responses to AZD1222 COVID-19 vaccine. The study, taken as a whole, reports: Among the donors, most were white British and more were female, and clonal diversity was possibly underestimated.

Sequencing used immunoSEQ multiplex PCR; TCRdb keeps in-frame clones, though not all of them. The profile shows some 78,000 clones, about four fifths of them singletons. CDR1 is SGHTA and CDR2 is FQGTGA in the germline V gene. V was cut by 5 bases and J by 4 bases, with 20 bases left in between. The CDR3 runs 16 residues. Comments on this clone: Its antigen remains unidentified.

The source was peripheral blood, collected 28 days after the second AZD1222 dose. This clonotype was obtained from an adult who received the AZD1222 COVID-19 vaccine. The V and J genes are TRBV7-3 and TRBJ1-1; D is perhaps TRBD1 (5 bases). For the CDR3, the DNA is TGTGCCAGCAGCCAATCCCCGCGGACATATGGCACTGAAGCTTTCTTT. Amino acids: CASSQSPRTYGTEAFF. Full variable domain (remainder filled in from reference TRBV7-3 and TRBJ1-1): GAGVSQTPSNKVTEKGKYVELRCDPISGHTALYWYRQSLGQGPEFLIYFQGTGAADDSGLPNDRFFAVRPEGSVSTLKIQRTERGDSAVYLCASSQSPRTYGTEAFFGQGTRLTVV.